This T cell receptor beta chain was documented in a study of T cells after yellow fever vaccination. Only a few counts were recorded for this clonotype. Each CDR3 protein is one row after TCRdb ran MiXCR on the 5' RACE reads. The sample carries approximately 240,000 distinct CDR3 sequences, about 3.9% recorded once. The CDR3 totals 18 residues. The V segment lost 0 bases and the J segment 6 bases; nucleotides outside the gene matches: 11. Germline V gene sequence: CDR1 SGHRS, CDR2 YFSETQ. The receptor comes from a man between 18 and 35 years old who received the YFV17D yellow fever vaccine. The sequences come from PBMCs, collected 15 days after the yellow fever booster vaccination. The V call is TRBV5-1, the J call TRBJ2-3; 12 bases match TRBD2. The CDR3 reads CASSLVPPSGGGADTQYF. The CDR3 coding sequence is TGCGCCAGCAGCTTGGTCCCCCCTAGCGGGGGGGGGGCGGATACGCAGTATTTT.